The subject of this entry is one T cell receptor beta chain. There are many counts of this clonotype. The target of this receptor is not known. Base qualities are not recorded, but no much larger clone differs from it by a single base. The sample comes from a study of human T cells and chemical hapten exposure (dated by TCRdb to the early 2020s). Background for the entire study: For sensitization, 2% DPC in acetone was applied to a roughly 2 cm by roughly 2 cm area of upper inner arm skin. For TCR sequencing, blood came from over 25 alopecia patients at anywhere from one to four time points (pre-sensitization, 2, 6 and 24 weeks). Blood samples were taken from patients before sensitization (week 0) and at 2, 6 and about 24 weeks after DPC sensitization. The mostly female patient cohort included alopecia areata with under or over 50% scalp involvement, alopecia totalis and alopecia universalis. The libraries were sequenced as a pool, and the TCR yield per sample differed mostly because of small variations in library volumes within the pool. Patch testing on the upper back used Finn chambers containing 0.01% DPC, with scoring done after 6 days according to International Contact Dermatitis Research Group standards. The study tracked peripheral blood TCR repertoire changes in vivo during primary and secondary sensitization to the hapten diphenylcyclopropenone (DPC) in alopecia patients. Throughout the study period of roughly 24 weeks, patients also received therapeutic DPC doses to the scalp every week.

Taken with the paper, the label for time point translates to: pre-sensitization, week 0. The sample's treatment or condition, from its label and the paper: therapeutic diphenylcyclopropenone sensitization with weekly scalp DPC. Blood at each patch-test visit was drawn before the patch test was applied. Eligible patients were aged 18 to 70, diagnosed with alopecia, deemed suitable for DPC therapy, and excluded if pregnant. Unfractionated whole blood was collected in Tempus Blood RNA tubes, and total RNA was extracted from that blood. What the study reported, not specific to this receptor: Significantly more large CDR3 similarity clusters were formed by expanded TCRs than by pre-sensitization or healthy control sets, consistent with antigen-driven responses. Repeated subsampling changed both the strength of the expansion versus patch-test correlation and the threshold at which that correlation became significant. A positive correlation was found between the number of PT1 expanded TCRs and patch test score, with significance reached at thresholds 8, 16 and 32 but not 4. All patients had alopecia, a presumed autoimmune disease, so their immune response might differ from that of healthy individuals. DPC sensitization did not change how many TCRs were above 1 in 1000 frequency, and no evidence was found of alterations in global repertoire structure.

The CDR3, cysteine through phenylalanine, is 15 amino acids long. Of all the DNA, just the CDR3 is kept, 45 bases in frame from base 1. The germline V and J ends show losses of 5 bases and 0 bases respectively, and no gene match explains 5 bases of the junction. Per the germline V gene, SGHTA is the CDR1 and FQGNSA is the CDR2. Receptors were amplified or captured by RACE. The run used a NextSeq 500. During library preparation, unique molecular identifiers were attached to individual cDNA molecules so that TCRs could be counted quantitatively and reproducibly. Each blood RNA sample was used to sequence both TCR alpha and TCR beta chains. Concerning the study's data processing: The median number of TCRs per sample was 95,638, ranging from roughly 20,000 to 690,600. The Decombinator software suite was used to annotate V, J and CDR3 in the TCR reads. For the PS versus PT1 abundance plots, all samples were subsampled to the same number of TCRs (28,000). Expanded TCRs were defined as absent before sensitization and observed at least eight times at the 2-week time point. The public reads were reanalyzed by TCRdb: fastp trimming at Q25, MiXCR alignment, in-frame beta chains only. Rows merge per CDR3 protein into single entries with the most common DNA and genes. For this entry, the V and J calls and clone size follow TCRdb and not the study's own pipeline. The sample table records approximately 320,000 distinct CDR3 sequences; 4.5% to 5.5% of these occur just once. Clones ranked in the top ten supply over 7% of the sample.

The sample was whole blood, taken in connection with sensitization to the hapten diphenylcyclopropenone (DPC). The chain couples TRBV7-2 to TRBJ2-3; TRBD2 lines up with 7 middle nucleotides. The sequence derives from a woman between 18 and 29 years old with alopecia areata. Some clones in this sample may be carry-over from other donors' samples. Read as DNA, the sequence is TGTGCCAGCAGCCGGGACTACCTTAGCACAGATACGCAGTATTTT. Translated, it reads CASSRDYLSTDTQYF.